The following is a TCR beta chain sequence with its context. In this sample, this clonotype turned up once. The antigen it recognizes is unknown. There are no base qualities to consult, and no much larger clone falls within one base. A lone read is weak support. CDR1 and CDR2, looked up from the germline V gene, are KGHSH and LQKENI. There are 14 amino acids in the CDR3, from cysteine to phenylalanine inclusive. Just the 42-base CDR3 DNA is kept, in frame starting at base 1. The V and J ends are trimmed by 6 bases and 3 bases, leaving 15 bases between them. The sample belongs to a study of regulatory T cells in long-lasting Graves disease (dated by TCRdb to about 2021). In the study overall: Newly diagnosed Graves' disease patients had taken antithyroid drugs for less than 3 months. TCR sequencing covered some 13 persistent and 20 or so newly diagnosed Graves' disease patients, around 35 samples in total. Persistent Graves' disease patients were compared with newly diagnosed Graves' disease patients by peripheral blood TCR sequencing and RNA sequencing. The study took place in China and was registered as a clinical trial.

General findings and caveats noted by the study authors: Compared with newly diagnosed patients, persistent Graves' disease patients had lower TCR Shannon entropy and fewer highly expanded clones, which suggests clonal expansion. Only the TCR beta chain was sequenced and analyzed. The study examined only peripheral blood because the primary lesion, thyroid tissue, could not be accessed. Preferential use of TRBV28, TRBJ1-2 and TRBJ2-5 was observed in persistent disease, whereas TRBV20-1 and TRBJ2-1 were favored in newly diagnosed disease. The authors acknowledged the small sample size as a limitation that may reduce accuracy. A larger number of public clonotypes was shared among persistent patients (around 3,000) than among newly diagnosed patients (approximately 930).

Library method: multiplex PCR. Sequenced using an Illumina HiSeq 4000. CDR3 regions were amplified by Arm-PCR with iRepertoire HTBI primers to construct TCR beta libraries. Gel purification was performed on PCR products prior to sequencing. On the authors' methods: Gene usage analysis of CDR3 amino acid clonotypes used the 62 TRBV and some 13 TRBJ segments found across samples. COPE and FqMerger were used to merge filtered high-quality paired reads into contigs. Contigs were aligned with BLAST to IMGT TRBV, TRBD and TRBJ reference genes, and CDR3 was defined per IMGT. Clonotypes above 0.1% frequency were classified as highly expanded clones. Shannon entropy served as the measure of repertoire diversity, while the Gini coefficient captured V-J evenness. A clonotype found in more than one individual was treated as public. Using fastp at Q25 and MiXCR, TCRdb reprocessed the public reads and kept productive beta chains. Duplicate CDR3 protein sequences are folded into a single record with the most common DNA and genes. Clone size and V and J calls follow TCRdb, not the original study. The sample table lists hundreds of thousands of distinct CDR3 sequences, approximately 15% of them with a count of one. The ten largest clones represent 7.8% of the sample.

The time point label corresponds to: newly diagnosed GD, antithyroid drugs for less than 3 months. For both TCR sequencing and RNA sequencing, RNA was extracted from PBMCs using TRIzol. Graves' disease was diagnosed according to American Thyroid Association guidelines. Recruitment of patients was carried out at an endocrinology department in Xi'an, China. Each patient gave 8.5 to 9.5 milliliters of peripheral blood, collected in an EDTA anticoagulant tube. Ficoll Paque Plus density gradient separation was used to isolate PBMCs, and no further T cell sorting was performed. An Agilent 2100 Bioanalyzer and agarose gel were used to assess RNA quality, and a NanoDrop 2000 was used to measure RNA concentration. The same sample was also used in a study of T cells in Graves' hyperthyroidism and ophthalmopathy. Reported in the second study: Stable Graves' hyperthyroidism was defined as no progression to ophthalmopathy during 18 months of follow-up. Hyperthyroidism patients were newly diagnosed, with disease duration under 2 months, and aged 18 to 65 years. Any patient with an uncontrolled infection, another autoimmune disease, pregnancy or lactation was excluded. Diagnoses were based on clinical symptoms, serum thyroxine and TRAb, thyroid ultrasound and orbital computed tomography. The TCR CDR3 was subjected to a first round of RT-PCR using the HTBI primer set and the Qiagen OneStep RT-PCR kit. Blood samples also contained most of the expanded thyroid clonotypes (frequency above 0.001), which suggests that blood repertoires may reflect thyroid immune responses. In cross-validation, a model built on a 13 V-J signature told ophthalmopathy apart from stable hyperthyroidism with 85% to 90% sensitivity and around 84% specificity, and in testing the same model reached 80%/75%. In validation, the model predicted progression to ophthalmopathy with over 65% sensitivity and approximately 72% specificity, a median of about six months before onset. To identify distinguishing TCR V-J signatures, a discovery cohort of around 98 patients was used, comprising 40 to 45 with Graves' ophthalmopathy and roughly 60 with stable Graves' hyperthyroidism. Prospective prediction of ophthalmopathy was tested in an independent validation cohort consisting of some 18 hyperthyroidism patients and some 17 patients who later progressed to ophthalmopathy. For training and testing, the 80 to 100 patients in the discovery cohort were randomly divided in a 7:3 ratio. In about 6 Graves' hyperthyroidism patients, the study also compared T-cell repertoires from thyroid tissue with T-cell repertoires from blood. After blood sampling, hyperthyroidism patients were treated with methimazole at a starting dose of 30 mg daily, and ophthalmopathy patients were treated with high-dose intravenous methylprednisolone. Libraries were constructed in a second round of multiplex PCR, after which size selection and purification were carried out. Sequencing of the libraries was done on an Illumina HiSeq2000 using paired-end 100 bp reads. SOAPnuke was used to process the raw data, removing reads that contained adapters or uncalled bases, had a mean Phred below 15, or lacked an exact match to the constant primer or identifier. High-quality paired reads were merged with COPE v1.2.5, and unique nucleotide sequences were defined as clonotypes. MiTCR v1.1 was used to align clonotypes to the IMGT TRBV, TRBD and TRBJ reference segments. Only V-J combinations with frequency above 0.0001, covering about 99% of repertoires, were analysed. A TCS score was defined as the ratio between F50 (clonal expansion) and ExV (chaos), using BLOSUM62-based TCRdist between CDR3 peptides within each V-J. Welch's t-statistics and random forest reduced fewer than 600 V-J features to roughly 13, which were used in a naive Bayes classifier (R e1071). Sample size was not statistically predetermined, and blinding of investigators to group allocation was not performed. TCR Vbeta CDR3 sequencing of 120 to 150 peripheral blood samples (about 45 ophthalmopathy, over 70 hyperthyroidism and approximately 17 progressor patients) is reported in the paper.

The chain is assembled from TRBV18 and TRBJ2-7; the D region is possibly TRBD1 or TRBD2, each matching across 7 bases. Sequenced material: peripheral blood mononuclear cells (PBMCs), taken at new diagnosis, from a patient treated with antithyroid drugs. This clonotype was obtained from a middle-aged woman with Graves disease. Donor details come from another sample of the same person, matched by shared clones. The nucleotide sequence reads as follows: TGTGCCAGCTCCCCCCAGGGGGGGAACTACGAGCAGTACTTC. Protein translation: CASSPQGGNYEQYF.